This T cell receptor (beta chain) was sequenced in a study of T cell responses to AZD1222 COVID-19 vaccine. Whole-study results and caveats: Recipients of AZD1222 seropositive at baseline numbered only 6 or 7. The span of vaccine-associated CD4 TCRs extended across spike, with dominance at 160-218 and 743-854. Repertoires in all cases were sampled only once the peak T cell response had passed.

Measured with immunoSEQ multiplex PCR; TCRdb has only the in-frame clones, and not every one. The sample includes about 69,000 clones, around 80% of them seen just once. Note on this clone: The antigen remains undetermined.

Germline V gene lookup returns CDR1 SEHNR and CDR2 FQNEAQ (reference sequence). This CDR3 has 13 amino acids. V was cut by 5 bases and J by 3 bases, with 8 bases left in between. Second-dose timings of about 4 or about 12 weeks were pooled. Here the sequenced sample was peripheral blood, taken 28 days after the second AZD1222 dose. The rearrangement joins TRBV7-9 to TRBJ1-5; D is undetermined. This receptor was obtained from an adult who received the AZD1222 COVID-19 vaccine. The CDR3 here is CASSDTHNQPQHF. For the CDR3, the DNA is TGTGCCAGCAGCGACACCCACAATCAGCCCCAGCATTTT. Based on the CDR3 plus reference TRBV7-9 and TRBJ1-5, the full variable domain is DTGVSQNPRHKITKRGQNVTFRCDPISEHNRLYWYRQTLGQGPEFLTYFQNEAQLEKSRLLSDRFSAERPKGSFSTLEIQRTEQGDSAMYLCASSDTHNQPQHFGDGTRLSIL.